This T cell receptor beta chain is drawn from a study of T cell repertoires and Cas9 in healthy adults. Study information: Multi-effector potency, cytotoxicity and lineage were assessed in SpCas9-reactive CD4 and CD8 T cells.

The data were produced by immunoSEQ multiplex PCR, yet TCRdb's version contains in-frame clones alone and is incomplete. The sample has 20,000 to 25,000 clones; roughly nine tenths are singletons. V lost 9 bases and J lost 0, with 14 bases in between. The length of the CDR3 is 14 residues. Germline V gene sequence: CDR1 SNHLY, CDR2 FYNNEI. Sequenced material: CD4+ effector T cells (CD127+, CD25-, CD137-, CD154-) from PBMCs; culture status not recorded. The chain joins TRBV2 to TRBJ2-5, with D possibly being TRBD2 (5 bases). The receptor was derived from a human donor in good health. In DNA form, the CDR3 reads TGTGCCAGTAGCGTAAGAGGGCACCAAGAGACCCAGTACTTC. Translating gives CASSVRGHQETQYF.